Listed here are 27 T cell receptor beta chains from one sample, sequenced in a study of blood T cell repertoires in COVID-19. This table comes from immunoSEQ multiplex PCR, and its TCRdb copy is limited to in-frame clones, with some not included. The sample shows roughly 190,000 clones, 80% of them seen only once. Sequenced sample: peripheral blood. The receptor set was obtained from a man aged 55 to 70 with acute or convalescent COVID-19.

This clone was seen more than once but under ten times. CDR3 in amino acids: CASSIEQGRNTEAFF. As DNA, the CDR3 is TGTGCCAGCTCGATCGAACAGGGACGGAACACTGAAGCTTTCTTT. The chain employs TRBV18 and TRBJ1-1; D is perhaps TRBD1 (6 bases). Trimming cost V 6 bases and J 1 base, with 15 bases left between them. The germline V gene has CDR1 KGHSH and CDR2 LQKENI. The CDR3 is 15 residues long. Supplemented by reference TRBV18 and TRBJ1-1, the full variable domain reads NAGVMQNPRHLVRRRGQEARLRCSPMKGHSHVYWYRQLPEEGLKFMVYLQKENIIDESGMPKERFSAEFPKEGPSILRIQQVVRGDSAAYFCASSIEQGRNTEAFFGQGTRLTVV.

A few counts support this clone. The rearrangement links TRBV5-4 to TRBJ2-7; D not certain. This CDR3 comprises 14 residues. Trimming left V 3 bases short and J 3 bases short, with 13 bases between. Per germline, CDR1 SGHNT and CDR2 YYREEE (reference sequence). The CDR3 DNA sequence: TGTGCCAGCAGCTCTCGGTCCCTGTACTACGAGCAGTACTTC. Amino acid sequence: CASSSRSLYYEQYF.

The chain joins TRBV2 to TRBJ1-4, with TRBD1 matching 10 bases. From germline, CDR1 is SNHLY and CDR2 FYNNEI. The CDR3 loop spans 14 amino acids. Trimming cost V 7 bases and J 7 bases; bases outside gene matches: 6. The CDR3, as DNA: TGTGCCAGCACAATGGACAGGGGGGGTGAAAAACTGTTTTTT. Its protein is CASTMDRGGEKLFF.

The chain uses TRBV10-3 and TRBJ1-3; maybe TRBD1 (5 bases). Germline-derived CDR1 and CDR2 are ENHRY and SYGVKD. The V end was cut by 2 bases, the J end by 4 bases, with 12 bases between. The CDR3 spans 15 residues. The CDR3 DNA is TGTGCCATCAGTGAGGTCAGGGTGTACGGAAACACCATATATTTT. Residues: CAISEVRVYGNTIYF.

This clone was recorded once. The chain joins TRBV18 to TRBJ1-5; 9 bases agree with TRBD1. Germline V CDR1 and CDR2: KGHSH, LQKENI. The CDR3 covers 16 residues. Germline trimming cut 1 base from V and 4 bases from J; bases unmatched to any gene: 5. CDR3 residues: CASSPQGQGTNQPQHF. The CDR3 DNA follows: TGTGCCAGCTCACCACAGGGACAGGGAACTAATCAGCCCCAGCATTTT. The full variable domain, completed using reference TRBV18 and TRBJ1-5, is NAGVMQNPRHLVRRRGQEARLRCSPMKGHSHVYWYRQLPEEGLKFMVYLQKENIIDESGMPKERFSAEFPKEGPSILRIQQVVRGDSAAYFCASSPQGQGTNQPQHFGDGTRLSIL.

The V gene is TRBV9, the J gene TRBJ2-2, with 7 nucleotides matching TRBD2. V dropped 4 bases and J dropped 3; count of bases not matched to a gene: 15. CDR1 and CDR2 (germline): SGDLS, YYNGEE. This CDR3 spans 18 amino acids. The CDR3 reads CASSNGLVKTLYTGELFF. CDR3 DNA: TGTGCCAGCAGCAACGGACTAGTAAAAACGTTGTACACCGGGGAGCTGTTTTTT.

V is TRBV5-1 and J is TRBJ2-2; TRBD1 agrees at 8 bases. Losses at the gene ends were 1 base for V and 5 bases for J; bases not matched to a gene: 4. Germline CDR1 reads SGHRS; CDR2 reads YFSETQ. The CDR3 consists of 15 residues. The CDR3 DNA sequence: TGCGCCAGCAGCTTGAGCAGGGGGCAGACCGGGGAGCTGTTTTTT. Its translation: CASSLSRGQTGELFF. Combining the CDR3 with reference TRBV5-1 and TRBJ2-2 gives the whole variable domain KAGVTQTPRYLIKTRGQQVTLSCSPISGHRSVSWYQQTPGQGLQFLFEYFSETQRNKGNFPGRFSGRQFSNSRSEMNVSTLELGDSALYLCASSLSRGQTGELFFGEGSRLTVL.

This CDR3 reads CASSQDHRQEAYGYTF. As DNA, the CDR3 is TGCGCCAGCAGCCAAGACCATCGACAGGAAGCTTATGGCTACACCTTC. The rearrangement uses TRBV4-3 and TRBJ1-2; possibly TRBD1 for D (6 bases). This CDR3 is 16 amino acids long. CDR1 is LGHNA and CDR2 is YSLEER in the germline V gene. The V end was cut by 0 bases, the J end by 5 bases, with 16 bases between.

The chain joins TRBV19 to TRBJ2-7; 8 bases align to TRBD1. Unmatched junction bases numbered 9, after V lost 5 bases and J lost 12 bases. The CDR3 is 12 residues long. The germline gives CDR1 LNHDA, CDR2 SQIVND (reference sequence). The CDR3 DNA reads as TGTGCCAGTAGTTCCCAGGGGGCTCGTCGGTACTTC. As protein: CASSSQGARRYF.

This clone was observed a handful of times. The rearrangement joins TRBV6-5 to TRBJ1-1, with D hard to call. V was trimmed by 10 bases and J by 5 bases, leaving 20 bases between them. Per germline, CDR1 MNHEY and CDR2 SVGAGI. CDR3 length: 14 residues. In DNA, the CDR3 is TGTGCCACCCTCGGAGTCCCGGGAGGGACTGAAGCTTTCTTT. Protein sequence: CATLGVPGGTEAFF.

This clone was seen only once. The chain carries TRBV10-3 and TRBJ1-3; 9 nucleotides align to TRBD1. This CDR3 has 15 amino acids. Germline assignment: CDR1 ENHRY and CDR2 SYGVKD. The V segment lost 5 bases and the J segment 0 bases; nucleotides outside the gene matches: 2. CDR3 in amino acids: CAISLGQGSGNTIYF. CDR3 sequence (DNA): TGTGCCATCAGTCTGGGACAGGGCTCTGGAAACACCATATATTTT.

The table lists this clone with a count of one. The chain uses TRBV9 and TRBJ2-2; the D gene is possibly TRBD2 (5 bases). Germline V gene lookup returns CDR1 SGDLS and CDR2 YYNGEE. The CDR3 runs 14 residues. V lost 6 bases, J lost 0 bases, and 9 bases lay in between. In DNA, the CDR3 is TGTGCCAGCACGCAGCGGACGAACACCGGGGAGCTGTTTTTT. Protein sequence: CASTQRTNTGELFF.

This clone was recorded once. The rearrangement uses TRBV6-2 or TRBV6-3 and TRBJ2-7; D is possibly TRBD1 (6 bases). Per germline, CDR1 MNHEY and CDR2 SVGEGT. The CDR3 extends over 17 amino acids. V was trimmed by 5 bases and J by 2 bases, leaving 22 bases between them. As DNA, the CDR3 is TGTGCCAGCAGTACTGCCCTCAGGGGCCGAACCGCCTACGAGCAGTACTTC. Encoded protein: CASSTALRGRTAYEQYF.

The chain links TRBV7-3 to TRBJ2-1; TRBD2 is a possible D gene (5 bases). The CDR3 consists of 15 residues. Germline loops: CDR1 SGHTA, CDR2 FQGTGA. The germline V and J ends were trimmed by 5 bases and 0 bases, with 11 bases remaining between them. The CDR3 nucleotides are TGTGCCAGCAGCGACTATCCAGTCTCCTACAATGAGCAGTTCTTC. It encodes CASSDYPVSYNEQFF.

The chain links TRBV6-5 to TRBJ1-4; the D is unclear. The V gene's germline CDR1 is MNHEY and CDR2 SVGAGI. CDR3 length: 12 residues. Trimming removed 6 bases from V and 5 bases from J, with 7 bases in between. CDR3 sequence: CASRRENEKLFF. The CDR3 DNA follows: TGTGCCAGCAGGAGGGAGAATGAAAAACTGTTTTTT.

The chain carries TRBV5-1 and TRBJ2-2, with TRBD1 matching 8 bases. V gave up 5 bases and J gave up 0 bases; unmatched junction bases: 6. Per the germline V gene, CDR1 is SGHRS and CDR2 is YFSETQ. The CDR3 is 16 amino acids. The CDR3 protein is CASSSGGMANTGELFF. The CDR3 DNA is TGCGCCAGCAGTTCAGGGGGCATGGCGAACACCGGGGAGCTGTTTTTT.

This chain uses TRBV6-6 with TRBJ1-1; unclear D gene. Germline V gene sequence: CDR1 MNHNY, CDR2 SVGAGI (reference sequence). Deletions cut 0 bases from V and 8 bases from J, with 10 bases between. CDR3 length equals 13 residues. CDR3 protein: CASSYSNEAEAFF. CDR3 nucleotide sequence: TGTGCCAGCAGTTACTCGAACGAGGCGGAAGCTTTCTTT.

There are a few counts of this clone. The chain joins TRBV4-1 to TRBJ1-4, with D unresolved. CDR3 length: 14 residues. V lost 4 bases and J 1 base, leaving 7 bases between the germline ends. The germline V gene has CDR1 MGHRA and CDR2 YSYEKL. The CDR3 here is CASSPQQTNEKLFF. The CDR3 DNA reads as TGCGCCAGCAGCCCACAGCAAACTAATGAAAAACTGTTTTTT.

This clone was found once. The V call is TRBV2, the J call TRBJ1-6; 10 bases are shared with TRBD1. Germline lookup yields CDR1 SNHLY and CDR2 FYNNEI. The CDR3 extends over 14 amino acids. The V segment lost 10 bases and the J segment 10 bases; nucleotides outside the gene matches: 10. CDR3 protein: CATPTGTGDSPLHF. The CDR3 DNA is TGTGCCACTCCGACCGGGACAGGGGACTCACCCCTCCACTTT.

V is TRBV7-3 and J is TRBJ2-6, with 9 bases that match TRBD1. The CDR3 has 18 amino acids. In germline, CDR1 is SGHTA, CDR2 FQGTGA. The ends lost 5 bases at V and 0 bases at J; junction bases unmatched: 8. CDR3 region: CASSLRDRESSGANVLTF. The CDR3 DNA follows: TGTGCCAGCAGCCTACGGGACAGGGAAAGCTCTGGGGCCAACGTCCTGACTTTC. The full variable domain, with the rest looked up from reference TRBV7-3 and TRBJ2-6, is GAGVSQTPSNKVTEKGKYVELRCDPISGHTALYWYRQSLGQGPEFLIYFQGTGAADDSGLPNDRFFAVRPEGSVSTLKIQRTERGDSAVYLCASSLRDRESSGANVLTFGAGSRLTVL.

V gene TRBV6-5 combines with J gene TRBJ1-4; 8 bases are shared with TRBD1. Per the germline V gene, CDR1 is MNHEY and CDR2 is SVGAGI. Germline trimming cut 3 bases from V and 5 bases from J; bases unmatched to any gene: 8. The CDR3 sequence is 16 residues long. The CDR3 nucleotides read TGTGCCAGCAGTTATTTGGGGACAGGTCAGAATGAAAAACTGTTTTTT. Protein: CASSYLGTGQNEKLFF.

For the CDR3, the DNA is TGTGCCAGTGACGGCGCCGGGACAGGGTTTTTTGGCTACACCTTC. Its translation: CASDGAGTGFFGYTF. The V call is TRBV19, the J call TRBJ1-2; 9 positions agree with TRBD1. CDR1 and CDR2 (germline): LNHDA, SQIVND (reference sequence). Losses at the gene ends were 8 bases for V and 7 bases for J; bases not matched to a gene: 14. This CDR3 comprises 15 residues.

This clone was counted a single time. A junction end diverges from the germline sequence, so it may reflect a read error. The chain combines TRBV7-9 with TRBJ2-1, with TRBD2 as a possible D gene (6 bases). This CDR3 region has 13 residues. The germline CDR1 and CDR2 sequences are SEHNR and FQNEAQ (reference sequence). DNA for the CDR3: TGTGCCAGCAGCTTAGAGGCGACTAGTACAAAGGTCTTC. Amino acid sequence: CASSLEATSTKVF.

This chain joins TRBV9 and TRBJ2-7; tentatively, D is TRBD1 (6 bases). V lost 4 bases to trimming and J lost 0 bases, with 11 bases between them. The germline CDR1 and CDR2 sequences are SGDLS and YYNGEE. The CDR3 runs 14 residues. The DNA of the CDR3 is TGTGCCAGCAGCTCCGACAGGTACTCCTACGAGCAGTACTTC. Amino acid sequence: CASSSDRYSYEQYF.

The table lists this clone with a few counts. The chain uses TRBV19 and TRBJ2-1, with 10 bases identical to TRBD2. This CDR3 is 22 amino acids long. The J segment lost 6 bases and the V segment lost 1 base, leaving 24 bases of the junction unmatched. The germline V gene has CDR1 LNHDA and CDR2 SQIVND (reference sequence). The DNA of the CDR3 is TGTGCCAGTAGTATAGTAGGTGCAGGGGGCGCGTGGCTAGCGGGAGTCCCCAATGAGCAGTTCTTC. This sequence encodes CASSIVGAGGAWLAGVPNEQFF.

The rearrangement links TRBV7-2 to TRBJ2-1; 9 bases line up with TRBD2. In germline, CDR1 is SGHTA, CDR2 FQGNSA. This CDR3 is 16 amino acids long. Trimming took 5 bases from V and 9 from J; bases not matched to a gene: 14. This CDR3 reads CASSLWLGGGAFEQFF. CDR3 sequence (DNA): TGTGCCAGCAGCCTCTGGTTGGGCGGGGGGGCCTTTGAGCAGTTCTTC.

The chain has TRBV4-1 and TRBJ1-5; 8 bases fit TRBD1. Per the germline V gene, CDR1 is MGHRA and CDR2 is YSYEKL. Unmatched junction bases numbered 12, after V lost 1 base and J lost 7 bases. The CDR3 totals 17 residues. This CDR3 reads CASSQGRGQQIGQPQHF. The CDR3 DNA is TGCGCCAGCAGCCAAGGCAGGGGGCAACAAATTGGGCAGCCCCAGCATTTT.